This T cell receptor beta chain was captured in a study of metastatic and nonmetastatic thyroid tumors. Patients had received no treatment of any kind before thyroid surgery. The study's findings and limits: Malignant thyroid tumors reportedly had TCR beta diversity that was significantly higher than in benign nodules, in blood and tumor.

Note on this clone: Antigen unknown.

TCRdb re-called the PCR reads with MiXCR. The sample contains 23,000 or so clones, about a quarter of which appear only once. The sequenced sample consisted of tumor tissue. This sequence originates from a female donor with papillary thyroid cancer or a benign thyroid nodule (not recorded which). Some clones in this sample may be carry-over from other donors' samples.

Here the CDR3 DNA reads TGTGCCAGCAGCCGGGCGTCGGTAGCGGGGCTCATAGATACGCAGTATTTT. Translation gives CASSRASVAGLIDTQYF. The chain carries TRBV7-8 and TRBJ2-3; 8 nucleotides line up with TRBD2. Germline assignment: CDR1 SGHVS and CDR2 FQNEAQ. CDR3 length equals 17 residues. V dropped 5 bases and J dropped 5; count of bases not matched to a gene: 15.